The entry below gives a single TCR beta chain sequence along with its context. What antigen it recognizes has not been identified. Base qualities are not recorded, but no much larger clone differs from it by a single base. The data are from a study of blood T cell repertoires in COVID-19 (dated by TCRdb to 2018 to 2021). Looking at the study overall: Samples covering the acute and convalescent phases of COVID-19 were provided by collaborators in the United States, Italy and Spain. The prospective study material was composed of cDNA or gDNA derived from T cells, B-cell-depleted T cells, or PBMCs. Deeply sampled blood TCRbeta repertoires from subjects exposed to, actively infected with, or recovered from COVID-19 were included in the dataset. A freely available public database, intended as a resource for researchers studying the immune response to SARS-CoV-2, is where the repertoires were released. The samples were drawn from two sources: the first 160 participants of the ongoing ImmuneRACE study, and fewer than 1,500 subjects contributed by 6 global collaborators. A de-identified subject ID, COVID-19 status, age in years and sex were almost always included in the sample metadata. Where HLA class I and class II types were available, the types were taken from metadata supplied by the sample provider, not from assay-based typing.

Results the study describes overall, beyond this receptor: Clinical and demographic metadata were provided uncurated, with the amount varying by source and participant.

TCRbeta CDR3 regions were amplified from genomic DNA by means of the immunoSEQ Assay, a bias-controlled multiplex PCR. The study's own analysis went as follows. The number of nucleated cells in each sample was estimated from the amplification of reference gene primers within the assay. Sequence reads were collapsed and filtered to measure the absolute abundance of every unique TCRbeta CDR3 rearrangement. Productive Simpson clonality was computed per sample as the square root of Simpson's diversity index over productive rearrangements. TCRdb provides this immuneACCESS table in a form limited to in-frame rearrangements. Some clones are lacking; in checked studies, under half of them reflect an unresolved V gene, and why the rest are absent is not known. V, J and clone size were drawn from that table, and D and trimming were deduced from the DNA. Counted in this sample were approximately 400,000 clones; approximately 89% of them appeared once. Together, the top ten hold 1% to 1.5% of the sample.

Enrolling through a virtual design, the prospective study's participants ranged in age from roughly 18 to 90 years and lived across approximately 25 United States geographic areas. To assign participants to cohorts, the prospective study relied on clinical history that participants themselves reported in a screening survey and a study questionnaire. For ImmuneRACE Cohort 3, a participant was defined as recovered based on two consecutive negative NP/OP PCR tests, clearance by a healthcare professional, or resolution of symptoms. In the prospective study, whole blood, serum and a nasopharyngeal or oropharyngeal swab were collected from each participant by mobile phlebotomists. Participants in the prospective study had the option to provide additional blood draws and questionnaires over an approximately 2-month period. Blood samples from the prospective study were shipped frozen or at room temperature prior to DNA extraction.

The CDR3 has 15 amino acids, counting the end cysteine and phenylalanine. Only the CDR3 DNA stays, 45 bases, in frame from base 1. The sample comprised PBMCs or T cells enriched from blood (not recorded which). The receptor's source is a man in his thirties or forties who had recovered from COVID-19. This chain joins TRBV21-1 to TRBJ1-5; the DNA was not used to check the table's D call, TRBD1. TRBV21-1 is a pseudogene segment. The sequenced DNA: TGTGCCAGCAACCGCCCGGGACAGAAAAATCAGCCCCAGCATTTT. The translation is CASNRPGQKNQPQHF.